One sample yielded the 20 T cell receptor beta chains listed below, sequenced in a study of T cells in Graves' hyperthyroidism and ophthalmopathy. What was amplified from RNA transcripts were TCR beta CDR3 regions. With the HTBI primer set, the TCR CDR3 went through a first round of RT-PCR. One entry per CDR3 protein, called by TCRdb with MiXCR from the multiplex PCR reads. The table includes roughly 500,000 distinct CDR3 sequences, around 14% detected once. Sample: blood. These receptor sequences come from a woman aged 25-40 years with Graves' hyperthyroidism that later progressed to Graves' ophthalmopathy.

This clonotype was seen at least ten times. The gene calls are TRBV20-1 and TRBJ2-3; D gene unclear. Trimming stripped 7 bases from V and 2 bases from J, with 7 bases between. The germline CDR1 and CDR2 sequences are DFQATT and SNEGSKA (reference sequence). This CDR3 region has 11 residues. The chain's CDR3 is CSGVATDTQYF. DNA of the CDR3: TGCAGTGGGGTGGCCACAGATACGCAGTATTTT.

This clonotype was found many times. This chain connects TRBV7-2 to TRBJ2-7, with D uncertain. V was clipped by 5 bases and J by 0 bases, with 5 bases between them. The CDR3 loop spans 12 amino acids. In germline, CDR1 is SGHTA, CDR2 FQGNSA. The DNA of the CDR3 is TGTGCCAGCAGCGGCAGCTCCTACGAGCAGTACTTC. Translated: CASSGSSYEQYF.

The sample holds many counts of this clonotype. V and J are TRBV6-1 and TRBJ1-4, with 8 bases matching TRBD1. This CDR3 is 15 amino acids long. V was clipped by 3 bases and J by 4 bases; unmatched bases: 4. The germline V gene has CDR1 MNHNS and CDR2 SASEGT. DNA of the CDR3: TGTGCCAGCAGTGACGGACAGGGCCTTAATGAAAAACTGTTTTTT. Residues: CASSDGQGLNEKLFF.

The V call is TRBV12-3 or TRBV12-4, the J call TRBJ1-3; D remains unclear. Between the trimmed V and J ends, which lost 5 bases and 0 bases, there was a span of 14 bases. This CDR3 has 16 residues. In DNA, the CDR3 is TGTGCCAGCAGTATTGACACTGCGAGCTCTGGAAACACCATATATTTT. It codes for CASSIDTASSGNTIYF.

The rearrangement uses TRBV25-1 and TRBJ2-7; no reliable D call. Per germline, CDR1 MGHDK and CDR2 SYGVNS. With 6 bases removed from V and 6 bases from J, the gap between germline ends came to 18 bases. The CDR3 runs to 14 residues. CDR3 sequence (DNA): TGTGCCAGCAGGCCCTTTGGTGGTATCACCGAGCAGTACTTC. It specifies CASRPFGGITEQYF.

This clonotype was detected many times. V gene TRBV6-6 combines with J gene TRBJ1-6; TRBD1 matches at 9 bases. The trim removed 0 bases at V and 10 bases at J, leaving 7 bases unmatched. The CDR3 length is 16 residues. In germline, CDR1 is MNHNY, CDR2 SVGAGI (reference sequence). CDR3 sequence reads: CASSYSPGTGHSPLHF. The CDR3 DNA follows: TGTGCCAGCAGTTACTCGCCCGGGACAGGGCACTCACCCCTCCACTTT.

This clonotype was recorded at least ten times. This sequence joins TRBV18 and TRBJ2-7; D not certain. The CDR3 runs to 16 residues. In germline, CDR1 is KGHSH, CDR2 LQKENI. Trimming pared 0 bases from V and 0 bases from J, leaving 12 bases between. CDR3 in amino acids: CASSPPAVLSSYEQYF. In DNA, the CDR3 is TGTGCCAGCTCACCACCGGCGGTCCTCAGCTCCTACGAGCAGTACTTC.

This clonotype was recorded many times. V usage is TRBV5-1 and J usage is TRBJ2-2; a weak D match, TRBD1 (6 bases). There are 13 residues in the CDR3. The V end was cut by 5 bases, the J end by 1 base, with 6 bases between. Germline CDR1 SGHRS, CDR2 YFSETQ. The CDR3 DNA sequence: TGCGCCAGCAGGACAGGGAACACCGGGGAGCTGTTTTTT. This gives the protein CASRTGNTGELFF.

The chain carries TRBV27 and TRBJ2-1; D possibly uses TRBD1 or TRBD2 (5 bases each). V was pared by 8 bases and J by 4 bases, with 15 bases between. The CDR3 length is 14 residues. Germline CDR1 reads MNHEY; CDR2 reads SMNVEV (reference sequence). The CDR3 coding sequence is TGTGCCAGCTCCCGAGGGGTGAGGTACAATGAGCAGTTCTTC. Protein sequence: CASSRGVRYNEQFF.

This clonotype showed up just a few times. The rearrangement links TRBV30 to TRBJ1-2, with 11 positions matching TRBD1. The germline V gene has CDR1 GTSNPN and CDR2 SVGIG (reference sequence). There are 16 residues in the CDR3. V shed 2 bases, J shed 8 bases, and the junction held 13 bases outside the gene matches. CDR3 sequence reads: CAWSTPLGQGARGYTF. The CDR3 DNA reads TGTGCCTGGAGTACACCTCTCGGACAGGGGGCACGCGGCTACACCTTC.

Ten or more counts support this clonotype. J is TRBJ2-7 and V is TRBV2; 7 nucleotides align to TRBD2. The CDR3 sequence is 13 residues long. The germline V gene encodes CDR1 SNHLY and CDR2 FYNNEI. Trimming cost V 7 bases and J 6 bases; bases outside gene matches: 9. CDR3 sequence: CASKLAGAGEQYF. CDR3 DNA: TGTGCCAGCAAGTTGGCGGGAGCAGGCGAGCAGTACTTC. Full variable domain (missing parts from reference TRBV2 and TRBJ2-7): EPEVTQTPSHQVTQMGQEVILRCVPISNHLYFYWYRQILGQKVEFLVSFYNNEISEKSEIFDDQFSVERPDGSNFTLKIRSTKLEDSAMYFCASKLAGAGEQYFGPGTRLTVT.

This clonotype was found many times. This sequence joins TRBV6-1 and TRBJ1-1; no firm D call. CDR1 and CDR2 from the germline V gene are MNHNS and SASEGT. Trimming shortened V by 5 bases and J by 1 base, and 11 bases separated the two germline ends. This CDR3 contains 14 residues. Here the CDR3 reads CASSLGKGNTEAFF. As DNA, the CDR3 is TGTGCCAGCAGTTTGGGGAAGGGGAACACTGAAGCTTTCTTT.

This clonotype showed up many times. The V gene is TRBV19, the J gene TRBJ2-3; 10 nucleotides line up with TRBD2. The J segment lost 11 bases and the V segment lost 4 bases, leaving 6 bases of the junction unmatched. Germline loops: CDR1 LNHDA, CDR2 SQIVND (reference sequence). The CDR3 has 13 amino acids. The CDR3 reads CASSTQREGRQYF. The CDR3 nucleotides are TGTGCCAGTAGTACTCAGCGGGAGGGGAGGCAGTATTTT.

There are many counts of this clonotype. The rearrangement joins TRBV6-1 to TRBJ1-1; D possibly corresponds to TRBD1 (5 bases). The V end lost 5 bases, the J end lost 3 bases, and 10 bases lay between the germline ends. CDR1 is MNHNS and CDR2 is SASEGT in the germline V gene. The CDR3 runs to 13 residues. The CDR3 DNA reads as TGTGCCAGCAGTTATGGGGCGGACACTGAAGCTTTCTTT. Amino acid sequence: CASSYGADTEAFF.

This CDR3 is CASSPGYGAGANVLTF. The CDR3 region has the DNA TGTGCCAGCAGTCCAGGGTACGGAGCTGGGGCCAACGTCCTGACTTTC. The chain recombines TRBV11-2 with TRBJ2-6, with D possibly TRBD1 on 5 matching bases. V was trimmed by 6 bases and J by 2 bases, leaving 14 bases between them. This CDR3 contains 16 residues. CDR1 is SGHAT, CDR2 FQNNGV, per germline.

Notes on this clonotype: A much larger clone differs by one base, so this may be a read error. J is TRBJ1-2 and V is TRBV2, with D tentatively TRBD1 (6 bases). Germline CDR1 and CDR2: SNHLY and FYNNEI. V lost 8 bases, J lost 8 bases, and 15 bases lay in between. This CDR3 has 12 amino acids. The CDR3 DNA sequence: TGTGCCAGCGGCCTTACAGGGTCCGGCTACACCTTC. This gives the protein CASGLTGSGYTF.

The rearrangement links TRBV19 to TRBJ2-1, with D tentatively TRBD2 (6 bases). Germline assignment: CDR1 LNHDA and CDR2 SQIVND (reference sequence). The V gene lost 2 bases and the J gene lost 9 bases, with 20 bases spanning the gap. There are 16 residues in the CDR3. The CDR3 DNA reads as TGTGCCAGTAGTATATTCGGGACTGAGAGCTCGATTGAGCAGTTCTTC. Its protein is CASSIFGTESSIEQFF.

This clonotype was counted a single time. This chain connects TRBV7-2 to TRBJ2-7, with 9 nucleotides matching TRBD2. This CDR3 region has 17 residues. The germline V gene has CDR1 SGHTA and CDR2 FQGNSA. J lost 5 bases, V lost 8 bases, and 19 bases had no gene match. CDR3 bases: TGTGCCAGCGGGGGAGGTAGCGGGAGTAAGAATCTGGACGAGCAGTACTTC. Residues: CASGGGSGSKNLDEQYF.

This clonotype was picked up many times. The chain is built from TRBV10-3 and TRBJ1-3; TRBD1 is a possible D gene (5 bases). Germline-derived CDR1 and CDR2 are ENHRY and SYGVKD. Trimming took 10 bases from V and 0 from J, leaving 16 bases between them. The CDR3 is 15 residues long. The CDR3 bases are TGTGCCACGGCCGGGACGGCAAGCTCTGGAAACACCATATATTTT. Protein sequence: CATAGTASSGNTIYF.

The chain is built from TRBV7-2 and TRBJ1-5; 8 bases line up with TRBD1. The germline V gene has CDR1 SGHTA and CDR2 FQGNSA. V was pared by 4 bases and J by 3 bases, with 5 bases of the junction left unmatched. This CDR3 comprises 15 residues. CDR3 in amino acids: CASSYQGATNQPQHF. CDR3 in DNA: TGTGCCAGCAGCTACCAGGGGGCAACCAATCAGCCCCAGCATTTT.